Reported below is one T cell receptor beta chain. The sample originates from a study of blood T cell repertoires in COVID-19. Across the study: Some COVID-19 samples were acute and others convalescent; all came from the United States, Italy and Spain.

Clones were read by immunoSEQ multiplex PCR, and TCRdb kept only the in-frame ones, dropping some. The sample has about 200,000 clones; roughly 75% are singletons. The germline gives CDR1 LGHDT, CDR2 YNNKEL (reference sequence). After removal of 4 bases from V and 7 bases from J, the junction contained 9 bases not matched to a gene. The CDR3 is 15 residues long. The chain links TRBV3-1 (or the pseudogene TRBV3-2) to TRBJ1-4, with 7 nucleotides matching TRBD1. Material: peripheral blood. This TCR was recovered from a woman in her sixties or seventies with acute or convalescent COVID-19. The chain's CDR3 is CASSRRTGDGEKLFF. The CDR3 DNA sequence: TGTGCCAGCAGCCGCCGCACAGGGGATGGTGAAAAACTGTTTTTT.